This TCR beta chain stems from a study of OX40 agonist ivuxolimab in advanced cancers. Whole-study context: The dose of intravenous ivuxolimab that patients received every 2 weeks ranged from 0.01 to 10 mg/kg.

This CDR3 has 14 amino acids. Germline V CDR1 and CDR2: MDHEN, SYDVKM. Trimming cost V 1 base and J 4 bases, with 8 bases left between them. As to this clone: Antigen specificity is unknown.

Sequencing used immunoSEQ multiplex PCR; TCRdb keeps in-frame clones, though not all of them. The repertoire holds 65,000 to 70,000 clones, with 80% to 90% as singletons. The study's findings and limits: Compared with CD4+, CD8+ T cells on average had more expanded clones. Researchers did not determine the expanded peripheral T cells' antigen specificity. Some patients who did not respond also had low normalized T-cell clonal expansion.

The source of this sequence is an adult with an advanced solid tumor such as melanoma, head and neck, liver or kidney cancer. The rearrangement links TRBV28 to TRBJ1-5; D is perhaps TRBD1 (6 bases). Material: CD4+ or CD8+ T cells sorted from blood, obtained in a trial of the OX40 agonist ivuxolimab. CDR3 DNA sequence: TGTGCCAGCAGTTTATTGGACAGTAATCAGCCCCAGCATTTT. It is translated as CASSLLDSNQPQHF.